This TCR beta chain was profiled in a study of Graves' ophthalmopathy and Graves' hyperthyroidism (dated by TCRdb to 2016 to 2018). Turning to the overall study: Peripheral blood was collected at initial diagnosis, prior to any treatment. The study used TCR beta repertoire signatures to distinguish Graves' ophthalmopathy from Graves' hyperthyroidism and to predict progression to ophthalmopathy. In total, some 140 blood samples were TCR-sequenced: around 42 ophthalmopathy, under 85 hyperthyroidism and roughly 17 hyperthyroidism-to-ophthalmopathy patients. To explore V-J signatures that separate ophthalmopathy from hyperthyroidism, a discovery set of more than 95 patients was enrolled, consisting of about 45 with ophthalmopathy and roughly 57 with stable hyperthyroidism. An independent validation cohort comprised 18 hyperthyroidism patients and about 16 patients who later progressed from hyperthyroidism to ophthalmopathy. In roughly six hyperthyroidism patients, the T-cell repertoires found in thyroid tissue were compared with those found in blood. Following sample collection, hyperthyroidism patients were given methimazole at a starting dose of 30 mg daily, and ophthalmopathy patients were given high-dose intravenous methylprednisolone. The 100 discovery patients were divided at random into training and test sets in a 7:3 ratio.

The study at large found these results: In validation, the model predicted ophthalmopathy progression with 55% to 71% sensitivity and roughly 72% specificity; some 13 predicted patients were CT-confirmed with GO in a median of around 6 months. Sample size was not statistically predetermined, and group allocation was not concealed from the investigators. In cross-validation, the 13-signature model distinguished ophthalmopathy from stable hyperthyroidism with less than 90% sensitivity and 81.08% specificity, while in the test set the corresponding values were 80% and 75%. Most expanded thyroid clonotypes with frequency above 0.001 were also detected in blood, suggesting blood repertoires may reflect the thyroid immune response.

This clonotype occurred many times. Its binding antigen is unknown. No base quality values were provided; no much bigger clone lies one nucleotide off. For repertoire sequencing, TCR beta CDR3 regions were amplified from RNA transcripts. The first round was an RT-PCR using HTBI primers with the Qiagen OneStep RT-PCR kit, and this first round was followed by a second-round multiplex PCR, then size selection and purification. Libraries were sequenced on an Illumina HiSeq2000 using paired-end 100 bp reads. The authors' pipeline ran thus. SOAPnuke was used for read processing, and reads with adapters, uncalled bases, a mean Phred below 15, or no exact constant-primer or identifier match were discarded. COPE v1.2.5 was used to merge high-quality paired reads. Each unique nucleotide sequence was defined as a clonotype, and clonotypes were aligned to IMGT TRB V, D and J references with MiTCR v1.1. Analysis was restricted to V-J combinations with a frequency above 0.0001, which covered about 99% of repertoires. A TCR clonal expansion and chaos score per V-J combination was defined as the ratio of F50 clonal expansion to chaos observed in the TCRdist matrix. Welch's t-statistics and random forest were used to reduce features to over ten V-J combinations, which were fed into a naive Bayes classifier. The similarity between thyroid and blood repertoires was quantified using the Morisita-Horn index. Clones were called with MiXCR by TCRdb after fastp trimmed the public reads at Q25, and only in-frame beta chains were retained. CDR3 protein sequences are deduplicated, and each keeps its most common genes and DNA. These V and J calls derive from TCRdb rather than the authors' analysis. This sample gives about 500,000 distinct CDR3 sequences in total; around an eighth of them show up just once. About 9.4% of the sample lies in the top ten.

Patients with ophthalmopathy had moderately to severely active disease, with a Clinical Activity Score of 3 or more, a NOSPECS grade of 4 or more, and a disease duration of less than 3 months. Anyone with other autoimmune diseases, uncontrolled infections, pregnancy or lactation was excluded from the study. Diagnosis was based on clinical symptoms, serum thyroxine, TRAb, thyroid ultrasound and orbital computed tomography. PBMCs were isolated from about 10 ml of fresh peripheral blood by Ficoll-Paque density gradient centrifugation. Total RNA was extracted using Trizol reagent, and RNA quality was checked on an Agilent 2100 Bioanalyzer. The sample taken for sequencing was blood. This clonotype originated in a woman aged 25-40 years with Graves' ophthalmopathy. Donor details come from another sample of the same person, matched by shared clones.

The nucleotide sequence is TGTGCCAGCAGTTACTCTCTAGGGCGGGGAGCTTTCTTT. It translates to CASSYSLGRGAFF. The V and J genes are TRBV6-5 and TRBJ1-1, with the D gene too uncertain to name. V and J lose 0 bases and 10 bases, and a span of 12 bases separates them. CDR1 MNHEY and CDR2 SVGAGI were looked up in the germline V gene. The CDR3 has 13 amino acids, counting the end cysteine and phenylalanine. Of all the DNA, just the CDR3 is kept, 39 bases in frame from base 1.